The present entry profiles one T cell receptor (beta chain) with its context. The antigen is undetermined. The same CDR3 also results from other DNA sequences found in this sample. The PCR was carried out with 60 Vbeta primers and 13 Jbeta primers. Original handling: Unique TCR beta chains totaled roughly 81 million in a later count, with roughly 11 million of them shared. TCRdb's table, derived via immunoSEQ multiplex PCR, lists solely in-frame clones and lacks some. The D gene and trimming were derived from the DNA, and the V and J assignments and clone size from that table. The sample records around 240,000 clones, roughly 82% being singletons. The sample belongs to a study of cytomegalovirus exposure and HLA in healthy donors. Whole-study findings and limits: Some V segments, TRBV6-2 and TRBV6-3 among them, were indistinguishable and were therefore excluded. There was a cluster of highly shared sequence variants that was likely a sequencing artifact. The study labeled 150 to 200 TCR beta chains cytomegalovirus-associated.

The CDR3 extends over 15 amino acids. The V gene lost 0 bases and the J gene lost 4 bases, with 13 bases spanning the gap. Germline lookup yields CDR1 SGHRS and CDR2 YFSETQ. The chain has TRBV5-1 and TRBJ1-1; D uncertain. The sequence was collected from a woman aged 40 to 50 in good health and CMV-seropositive. The sequenced sample was PBMCs. The CDR3, as DNA: TGCGCCAGCAGCTTGGTGAACAGAAGATCCACTGAAGCTTTCTTT. The encoded protein is CASSLVNRRSTEAFF.